This is a list of T cell receptor beta chains from one sample in a study of blood T cell repertoires in COVID-19. Assay used: immunoSEQ multiplex PCR; TCRdb lists only in-frame clones, some missing. Of fewer than 450,000 clones in the sample, 88% were seen once. Sequenced input: peripheral blood. The source is a woman between 45 and 65 years old with COVID-19, enrolled during active disease. Each CDR3 is given with its conserved first and last residue. Each record gives: V gene, D gene, clone size, J gene, CDR3 protein, CDR3 DNA. The D gene is left open where the match is weak. Some rows have no size entry. The others give once, few or many, or a class for an expanded clone.

v_call: TRBV4-1
d_call: .
clone_size: .
j_call: TRBJ1-2
cdr3_aa: CASSQDRTVYGYTF
cdr3_nt: TGCGCCAGCAGCCAAGATAGGACAGTCTATGGCTACACCTTC

v_call: TRBV10-3
d_call: .
clone_size: .
j_call: TRBJ2-1
cdr3_aa: CAISERGTSNEQFF
cdr3_nt: TGTGCCATCAGTGAAAGGGGAACAAGCAATGAGCAGTTCTTC

v_call: TRBV5-6
d_call: .
clone_size: .
j_call: TRBJ2-4
cdr3_aa: CASSLEGLQNIQYF
cdr3_nt: TGTGCCAGCAGCTTGGAAGGACTGCAAAACATTCAGTACTTC

v_call: TRBV14
d_call: TRBD1
clone_size: .
j_call: TRBJ2-1
cdr3_aa: CASSLRDSSSGLFF
cdr3_nt: TGTGCCAGCAGCCTACGGGACAGCTCATCAGGGCTGTTCTTC

v_call: TRBV5-6
d_call: TRBD2
clone_size: .
j_call: TRBJ2-1
cdr3_aa: CASSPLLSGGKNEQFF
cdr3_nt: TGTGCCAGCAGCCCCCTATTGAGCGGGGGTAAAAATGAGCAGTTCTTC

v_call: TRBV12-5
d_call: .
clone_size: .
j_call: TRBJ2-7
cdr3_aa: CASGSGTSALYEQYF
cdr3_nt: TGTGCTAGTGGTTCGGGGACTTCCGCCCTCTACGAGCAGTACTTC

v_call: TRBV5-4
d_call: .
clone_size: .
j_call: TRBJ2-3
cdr3_aa: CASSLAGSRADTQYF
cdr3_nt: TGTGCCAGCAGCTTGGCCGGTTCGCGAGCAGATACGCAGTATTTT

v_call: TRBV7-9
d_call: .
clone_size: few
j_call: TRBJ1-5
cdr3_aa: CASSPLSPSTGPGPQPQHF
cdr3_nt: TGTGCCAGCAGCCCACTATCCCCCTCCACAGGGCCCGGGCCTCAGCCCCAGCATTTT

v_call: TRBV2
d_call: TRBD1
clone_size: .
j_call: TRBJ1-1
cdr3_aa: CASSARQGRYEAFF
cdr3_nt: TGTGCCAGCAGTGCGCGACAGGGCCGATATGAAGCTTTCTTT

v_call: TRBV10-3
d_call: .
clone_size: .
j_call: TRBJ2-5
cdr3_aa: CAISEQDRGVGETQYF
cdr3_nt: TGTGCCATCAGTGAACAGGACAGAGGAGTAGGGGAGACCCAGTACTTC

v_call: TRBV18
d_call: .
clone_size: .
j_call: TRBJ1-3
cdr3_aa: CASSPNGGLDGNTIYF
cdr3_nt: TGTGCCAGCTCACCTAACGGGGGGCTGGATGGAAACACCATATATTTT

v_call: TRBV5-1
d_call: TRBD1
clone_size: .
j_call: TRBJ1-6
cdr3_aa: CASSSRYPQGADSPLHF
cdr3_nt: TGCGCCAGCAGCTCCAGATACCCCCAGGGGGCTGATTCACCCCTCCACTTT

v_call: TRBV9
d_call: .
clone_size: .
j_call: TRBJ2-2
cdr3_aa: CASSVVATSNTGELFF
cdr3_nt: TGTGCCAGCAGCGTAGTGGCGACATCGAACACCGGGGAGCTGTTTTTT

v_call: TRBV30
d_call: TRBD1
clone_size: .
j_call: TRBJ1-1
cdr3_aa: CAWSLQGRAFF
cdr3_nt: TGTGCCTGGAGTTTACAGGGGAGAGCTTTCTTT

v_call: TRBV19
d_call: .
clone_size: .
j_call: TRBJ1-2
cdr3_aa: CASSIIYGYTF
cdr3_nt: TGTGCCAGTAGTATCATTTATGGCTACACCTTC

v_call: TRBV19
d_call: .
clone_size: .
j_call: TRBJ2-5
cdr3_aa: CASTRGGEETQYF
cdr3_nt: TGTGCCAGTACTAGAGGAGGGGAAGAGACCCAGTACTTC

v_call: TRBV7-8
d_call: TRBD1
clone_size: .
j_call: TRBJ2-1
cdr3_aa: CASSLSTGGRNEQFF
cdr3_nt: TGTGCCAGCAGCTTATCCACAGGGGGCCGAAATGAGCAGTTCTTC

v_call: TRBV9
d_call: .
clone_size: few
j_call: TRBJ1-5
cdr3_aa: CASREETDSQNQPQHF
cdr3_nt: TGTGCCAGCCGGGAAGAGACGGACAGCCAAAATCAGCCCCAGCATTTT

v_call: TRBV2
d_call: .
clone_size: .
j_call: TRBJ2-6
cdr3_aa: CASHQVHSGANVLTF
cdr3_nt: TGTGCCAGCCATCAGGTTCACTCTGGGGCCAACGTCCTGACTTTC

v_call: TRBV5-6
d_call: .
clone_size: .
j_call: TRBJ1-5
cdr3_aa: CASSLGGGDQPQHF
cdr3_nt: TGTGCCAGCAGCTTGGGGGGGGGCGATCAGCCCCAGCATTTT

v_call: TRBV3-1/TRBV3-2
d_call: .
clone_size: .
j_call: TRBJ1-1
cdr3_aa: CASGGNTEAFF
cdr3_nt: TGTGCCAGCGGCGGGAACACTGAAGCTTTCTTT

v_call: TRBV7-6
d_call: TRBD1
clone_size: .
j_call: TRBJ1-3
cdr3_aa: CASSSIRDSSGNTIYF
cdr3_nt: TGTGCCAGCAGCTCCATCCGGGACAGCTCTGGAAACACCATATATTTT

v_call: TRBV6-5
d_call: TRBD1
clone_size: once
j_call: TRBJ2-7
cdr3_aa: CASSLDRGLGEQYF
cdr3_nt: TGTGCCAGCAGTTTGGACAGGGGGCTAGGCGAGCAGTACTTC

v_call: TRBV9
d_call: .
clone_size: .
j_call: TRBJ2-2
cdr3_aa: CASSVGDSHTGELFF
cdr3_nt: TGTGCCAGCAGCGTAGGAGACTCTCACACCGGGGAGCTGTTTTTT

v_call: TRBV7-2
d_call: .
clone_size: .
j_call: TRBJ2-7
cdr3_aa: CASSLVSGNLYGEQYF
cdr3_nt: TGTGCCAGCAGCTTAGTATCGGGGAATCTTTACGGGGAGCAGTACTTC

v_call: TRBV2
d_call: .
clone_size: once
j_call: TRBJ1-3
cdr3_aa: CASRGGVSGNTIYF
cdr3_nt: TGTGCCTCTCGGGGGGGGGTCTCTGGAAACACCATATATTTT

v_call: TRBV6-5
d_call: .
clone_size: .
j_call: TRBJ1-2
cdr3_aa: CASSYEDFYGYTF
cdr3_nt: TGTGCCAGCAGTTACGAAGACTTCTATGGCTACACCTTC

v_call: TRBV5-1
d_call: .
clone_size: few
j_call: TRBJ2-7
cdr3_aa: CASSLDRDVHEQYF
cdr3_nt: TGCGCCAGCAGCTTGGACAGGGACGTCCACGAGCAGTACTTC

v_call: TRBV5-4
d_call: .
clone_size: .
j_call: TRBJ2-3
cdr3_aa: CASSLGGASTDTQYF
cdr3_nt: TGTGCCAGCAGCTTAGGAGGGGCTAGCACAGATACGCAGTATTTT

v_call: TRBV6-5
d_call: TRBD1
clone_size: .
j_call: TRBJ1-5
cdr3_aa: CASSSGQGKGQPQHF
cdr3_nt: TGTGCCAGCAGTAGCGGACAGGGAAAAGGTCAGCCCCAGCATTTT

v_call: TRBV6-5
d_call: .
clone_size: .
j_call: TRBJ2-1
cdr3_aa: CASSYAGRRNEQFF
cdr3_nt: TGTGCCAGCAGTTACGCGGGCAGAAGAAATGAGCAGTTCTTC

v_call: TRBV6-2/TRBV6-3
d_call: .
clone_size: .
j_call: TRBJ2-6
cdr3_aa: CASSSRASGANVLTF
cdr3_nt: TGTGCCAGCAGTTCCAGGGCGTCCGGGGCCAACGTCCTGACTTTC

v_call: TRBV30
d_call: .
clone_size: .
j_call: TRBJ1-1
cdr3_aa: CAWGRDNTEAFF
cdr3_nt: TGTGCCTGGGGTCGAGATAACACTGAAGCTTTCTTT

v_call: TRBV7-6
d_call: .
clone_size: .
j_call: TRBJ1-5
cdr3_aa: CASSLAHGSGGNQPQHF
cdr3_nt: TGTGCCAGCAGCTTAGCGCACGGGTCAGGGGGCAATCAGCCCCAGCATTTT

v_call: TRBV5-5
d_call: TRBD1
clone_size: .
j_call: TRBJ1-2
cdr3_aa: CASSSGTAGYTF
cdr3_nt: TGTGCCAGCAGCTCCGGGACAGCCGGCTACACCTTC

v_call: TRBV5-1
d_call: .
clone_size: .
j_call: TRBJ2-3
cdr3_aa: CASSLDTPRTDTQYF
cdr3_nt: TGCGCCAGCAGCTTGGACACCCCGCGCACAGATACGCAGTATTTT

v_call: TRBV30
d_call: .
clone_size: .
j_call: TRBJ2-3
cdr3_aa: CAWDQRSGTDTQYF
cdr3_nt: TGTGCCTGGGACCAGAGGTCGGGCACAGATACGCAGTATTTT

v_call: TRBV5-4
d_call: TRBD2
clone_size: once
j_call: TRBJ2-7
cdr3_aa: CASSRGLEYEQYF
cdr3_nt: TGTGCCAGCAGCCGCGGACTAGAATACGAGCAGTACTTC

v_call: TRBV5-4
d_call: TRBD1
clone_size: .
j_call: TRBJ2-5
cdr3_aa: CASSAGTGRQETQYF
cdr3_nt: TGTGCCAGCAGCGCCGGGACAGGAAGGCAAGAGACCCAGTACTTC

v_call: TRBV2
d_call: .
clone_size: .
j_call: TRBJ1-3
cdr3_aa: CAIQAFSSGNTIYF
cdr3_nt: TGTGCCATCCAGGCGTTCTCCTCTGGAAACACCATATATTTT

v_call: TRBV10-3
d_call: .
clone_size: once
j_call: TRBJ2-6
cdr3_aa: CAISEGASGANVLTF
cdr3_nt: TGTGCCATCAGTGAAGGGGCCTCTGGGGCCAACGTCCTGACTTTC

v_call: TRBV11-2
d_call: TRBD2
clone_size: .
j_call: TRBJ2-1
cdr3_aa: CASSITSGGINEQFF
cdr3_nt: TGTGCCAGCAGCATAACTAGCGGGGGGATCAATGAGCAGTTCTTC

v_call: TRBV27
d_call: .
clone_size: .
j_call: TRBJ2-1
cdr3_aa: CASSSLSASSYNEQFF
cdr3_nt: TGTGCCAGCAGTTCCCTCAGTGCTAGCTCCTACAATGAGCAGTTCTTC

v_call: TRBV6-4
d_call: TRBD1
clone_size: .
j_call: TRBJ1-4
cdr3_aa: CASRQGEEKLFF
cdr3_nt: TGTGCCAGTAGACAGGGGGAGGAAAAACTGTTTTTT

v_call: TRBV2
d_call: TRBD1
clone_size: .
j_call: TRBJ2-6
cdr3_aa: CASSDWGQGPGANVLTF
cdr3_nt: TGTGCCAGCAGTGATTGGGGACAGGGGCCTGGGGCCAACGTCCTGACTTTC

v_call: TRBV5-4
d_call: .
clone_size: .
j_call: TRBJ1-1
cdr3_aa: CASSKGMGSLNTEAFF
cdr3_nt: TGTGCCAGCAGCAAGGGGATGGGCTCTCTAAACACTGAAGCTTTCTTT

v_call: TRBV2
d_call: .
clone_size: .
j_call: TRBJ2-7
cdr3_aa: CASSAGTVIDEQYF
cdr3_nt: TGTGCCAGCTCAGCAGGTACGGTAATCGACGAGCAGTACTTC

v_call: TRBV6-5
d_call: TRBD1
clone_size: once
j_call: TRBJ2-2
cdr3_aa: CASRDGQGNTGELFF
cdr3_nt: TGTGCCAGCAGAGACGGACAGGGGAACACCGGGGAGCTGTTTTTT

v_call: TRBV2
d_call: .
clone_size: .
j_call: TRBJ2-1
cdr3_aa: CASSGLTSSREQFF
cdr3_nt: TGTGCCAGCAGTGGCTTAACTAGCAGTCGTGAGCAGTTCTTC

v_call: TRBV9
d_call: .
clone_size: .
j_call: TRBJ1-4
cdr3_aa: CASSVAAGEKLFF
cdr3_nt: TGTGCCAGCAGCGTAGCAGCGGGTGAAAAACTGTTTTTT

v_call: TRBV5-1
d_call: TRBD1
clone_size: .
j_call: TRBJ2-1
cdr3_aa: CASSLGGTGGGNEQFF
cdr3_nt: TGCGCCAGCAGCTTGGGTGGGACAGGGGGAGGCAATGAGCAGTTCTTC

v_call: TRBV2
d_call: TRBD1
clone_size: .
j_call: TRBJ1-4
cdr3_aa: CASTQSRDSREKLFF
cdr3_nt: TGTGCCAGCACCCAGAGCAGGGACAGTCGGGAAAAACTGTTTTTT